The 18 T cell receptor beta chains reported below all come from one sample, sequenced in a study of response to subunit inactivated influenza vaccine (dated by TCRdb to 2016 to 2019). The library was produced with RT-PCR. This sample was sequenced with an Illumina HiSeq 2500. Clones were called with MiXCR by TCRdb after fastp trimmed the public reads at Q25, and only in-frame beta chains were retained. Identical CDR3 proteins give one entry, which carries the most common genes and DNA. In all, the sample holds roughly 700,000 distinct CDR3 sequences, and 15% to 18% of those were seen once. The ten biggest clones cover 11% of the sample. Source: PBMCs from blood, taken roughly 12 days after vaccination. These receptors originate from a middle-aged man who received an inactivated influenza vaccine. Donor details come from another sample of the same person, matched by shared clones.

This sequence joins TRBV7-2 and TRBJ2-7; 14 nucleotides agree with TRBD2. The CDR3 has 16 residues. V gave up 7 bases and J gave up 3 bases; unmatched junction bases: 8. Per the germline V gene, CDR1 is SGHTA and CDR2 is FQGNSA. CDR3 bases: TGTGCCAGCACGAAAGGGACTAGCGGGAGTGTCTACGAGCAGTACTTC. Amino acid sequence: CASTKGTSGSVYEQYF. Looking up the rest from reference TRBV7-2 and TRBJ2-7 gives the full variable domain: GAGVSQSPSNKVTEKGKDVELRCDPISGHTALYWYRQSLGQGLEFLIYFQGNSAPDKSGLPSDRFSAERTGGSVSTLTIQRTQQEDSAVYLCASTKGTSGSVYEQYFGPGTRLTVT.

In this sample, this clonotype turned up a few times. The chain is built from TRBV12-3 or TRBV12-4 and TRBJ1-2, with TRBD1 matching 8 bases. This CDR3 has 14 residues. The J segment lost 4 bases and the V segment lost 6 bases, leaving 7 bases of the junction unmatched. The CDR3 DNA reads TGTGCCAGCAGGGCAGGGGGCTATGGCTATGGCTACACCTTC. Translated: CASRAGGYGYGYTF.

This clonotype was counted ten times or more. The chain carries TRBV5-1 and TRBJ2-1; possibly TRBD1 for D (6 bases). Trimming removed 1 base from V and 5 bases from J, with 7 bases in between. The CDR3 spans 13 residues. Germline lookup yields CDR1 SGHRS and CDR2 YFSETQ. Written as DNA, the CDR3 is TGCGCCAGCAGCTTGACAGGGAACAATGAGCAGTTCTTC. This gives the protein CASSLTGNNEQFF.

This chain connects TRBV5-1 to TRBJ2-7; D is undetermined. The germline gives CDR1 SGHRS, CDR2 YFSETQ. V lost 4 bases and J 5 bases, leaving 13 bases between the germline ends. There are 13 residues in the CDR3. The CDR3, as DNA: TGCGCCAGCAGCCTGGCCCCCGGGCACGAGCAGTACTTC. This gives the protein CASSLAPGHEQYF.

This clonotype was seen a handful of times. In DNA form, the CDR3 reads TGTGCCAGCAGCTCGACACTTAACTATGGCTACACCTTC. This codes for CASSSTLNYGYTF. This chain uses TRBV28 with TRBJ1-2; D is uncertain. There are 13 residues in the CDR3. Germline loops: CDR1 MDHEN, CDR2 SYDVKM. V shed 6 bases and J shed 1 base, with 9 bases lying between them.

This rearrangement joins TRBV7-6 to TRBJ2-5; D not certain. The V gene lost 1 base and the J gene lost 3 bases, with 9 bases spanning the gap. The CDR3 totals 14 residues. Germline loops: CDR1 SGHVS, CDR2 FNYEAQ. CDR3 coding DNA: TGTGCCAGCAGCTTAGTTCCTGCTAAAGAGACCCAGTACTTC. This sequence encodes CASSLVPAKETQYF.

This clonotype was seen a handful of times. This sequence joins TRBV6-1 and TRBJ1-4; D perhaps matches TRBD1 (6 bases). V lost 6 bases and J lost 10, with 18 bases in between. The CDR3 extends over 14 amino acids. Germline V CDR1 and CDR2: MNHNS, SASEGT. CDR3 bases: TGTGCCAGCAGCTCCAGGGGATCAGGCGGAAAACTGTTTTTT. Its translation: CASSSRGSGGKLFF.

The V gene is TRBV5-1, the J gene TRBJ2-7; possibly TRBD2 for D (5 bases). Germline V lookup: CDR1 SGHRS, CDR2 YFSETQ. V gave up 0 bases and J gave up 3 bases, with 16 bases separating them. The CDR3 consists of 16 residues. In DNA, the CDR3 is TGCGCCAGCAGCTTGGCTCTGGAGGTAGGAGTCTACGAGCAGTACTTC. Its translation: CASSLALEVGVYEQYF.

The rearrangement links TRBV15 to TRBJ2-1, with no clear D. From germline, CDR1 is LNHNV and CDR2 YYDKDF (reference sequence). The CDR3 consists of 16 residues. V lost 1 base and J lost 0, with 10 bases in between. The DNA for the CDR3 is TGTGCCACCAGCAGAGTCCTGGGGAACTCCTACAATGAGCAGTTCTTC. Amino acids: CATSRVLGNSYNEQFF. The whole variable domain, filled in from reference TRBV15 and TRBJ2-1, reads DAMVIQNPRYQVTQFGKPVTLSCSQTLNHNVMYWYQQKSSQAPKLLFHYYDKDFNNEADTPDNFQSRRPNTSFCFLDIRSPGLGDTAMYLCATSRVLGNSYNEQFFGPGTRLTVL.

This clonotype occurred a few times. V is TRBV3-1 and J is TRBJ1-6; possible D gene TRBD1, 6 bases. The germline V and J ends were trimmed by 4 bases and 9 bases, with 13 bases remaining between them. The germline V gene has CDR1 LGHDT and CDR2 YNNKEL (reference sequence). This CDR3 is built from 14 residues. DNA for the CDR3: TGTGCCAGCAGCCGAGGGGACAAGGGTTCACCCCTCCACTTT. Its translation is CASSRGDKGSPLHF.

Only a few counts were recorded for this clonotype. The chain combines TRBV29-1 with TRBJ2-7; no clear D. There are 13 residues in the CDR3. Germline V lookup: CDR1 SQVTM, CDR2 ANQGSEA. Trimming removed 8 bases from V and 2 bases from J, with 16 bases in between. The CDR3 DNA reads as TGCAGCACCCGAACCGACGGAACCTACGAGCAGTACTTC. As protein: CSTRTDGTYEQYF.

This chain uses TRBV5-6 with TRBJ2-7; no reliable D call. Germline V lookup: CDR1 SGHDT, CDR2 YYEEEE. V lost 0 bases to trimming and J lost 0 bases, with 13 bases between them. The CDR3 runs to 16 residues. In nucleotides, the CDR3 is TGTGCCAGCAGCTTGGTTTTCAGTAGTATCTCCTACGAGCAGTACTTC. This translates into CASSLVFSSISYEQYF. The whole variable domain, filled in from reference TRBV5-6 and TRBJ2-7, reads DAGVTQSPTHLIKTRGQQVTLRCSPKSGHDTVSWYQQALGQGPQFIFQYYEEEERQRGNFPDRFSGHQFPNYSSELNVNALLLGDSALYLCASSLVFSSISYEQYFGPGTRLTVT.

CDR3: CSARDPSGGADTQYF. The CDR3 DNA follows: TGCAGTGCTAGAGATCCTAGCGGGGGGGCGGATACGCAGTATTTT. The rearrangement joins TRBV20-1 to TRBJ2-3, with TRBD2 matching 12 bases. With V trimmed by 0 bases and J by 6 bases, 4 bases remained unmatched. From germline, CDR1 is DFQATT and CDR2 SNEGSKA (reference sequence). The CDR3 totals 15 residues.

This chain uses TRBV18 with TRBJ1-6, with 7 bases that match TRBD1. The V gene's germline CDR1 is KGHSH and CDR2 LQKENI. CDR3 length: 15 residues. The V and J ends lost 5 bases and 7 bases, in that order; junction bases with no gene match: 8. The CDR3, as DNA: TGTGCCAGCTCAACTGGGACAGCCAACAATTCACCCCTCCACTTT. Protein: CASSTGTANNSPLHF. The full variable domain, with the rest looked up from reference TRBV18 and TRBJ1-6, is NAGVMQNPRHLVRRRGQEARLRCSPMKGHSHVYWYRQLPEEGLKFMVYLQKENIIDESGMPKERFSAEFPKEGPSILRIQQVVRGDSAAYFCASSTGTANNSPLHFGNGTRLTVT.

At least ten counts were recorded for this clonotype. This rearrangement joins TRBV5-1 to TRBJ1-5; D not certain. Trimming cost V 1 base and J 7 bases, with 9 bases left between them. Per germline, CDR1 SGHRS and CDR2 YFSETQ. The CDR3 contains 13 residues. CDR3 DNA sequence: TGCGCCAGCAGCTTGAGTTCCGGGCAGCCCCAGCATTTT. It yields the protein CASSLSSGQPQHF.

The gene calls are TRBV20-1 and TRBJ2-7; TRBD2 is a possible D gene (6 bases). The CDR3 consists of 12 residues. The ends were cut back, 5 bases at V and 3 bases at J, with 11 bases in the middle. Germline V CDR1 and CDR2: DFQATT, SNEGSKA (reference sequence). The CDR3 nucleotides read TGCAGTGCTGGGGACTCCGGCTACGAGCAGTACTTC. Translated: CSAGDSGYEQYF.

This clonotype has a count of ten or more. V usage is TRBV29-1 and J usage is TRBJ2-7, with 10 nucleotides matching TRBD1. The CDR3 runs to 15 residues. The trim removed 3 bases at V and 0 bases at J, leaving 5 bases unmatched. Germline-derived CDR1 and CDR2 are SQVTM and ANQGSEA. CDR3 sequence (DNA): TGCAGCGTTGAGGGGACAGGGGAGGACTCCTACGAGCAGTACTTC. Its translation: CSVEGTGEDSYEQYF.

This chain links TRBV30 with TRBJ1-1, with TRBD1 matching 9 bases. The CDR3 totals 16 residues. V was clipped by 3 bases and J by 0 bases; unmatched bases: 8. The germline gives CDR1 GTSNPN, CDR2 SVGIG (reference sequence). The CDR3 here is CAWRGGQGPLNTEAFF. CDR3 DNA sequence: TGTGCCTGGAGAGGGGGACAGGGCCCTTTGAACACTGAAGCTTTCTTT.